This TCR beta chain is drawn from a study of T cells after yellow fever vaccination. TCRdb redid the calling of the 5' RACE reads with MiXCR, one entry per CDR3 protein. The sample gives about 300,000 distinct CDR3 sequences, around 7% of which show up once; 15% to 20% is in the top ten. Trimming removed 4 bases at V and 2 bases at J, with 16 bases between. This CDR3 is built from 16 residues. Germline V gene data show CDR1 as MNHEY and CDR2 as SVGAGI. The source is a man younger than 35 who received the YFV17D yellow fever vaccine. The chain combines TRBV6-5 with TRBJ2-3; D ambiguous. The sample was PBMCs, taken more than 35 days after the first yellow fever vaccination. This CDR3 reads CASSSFRVRLTDTQYF. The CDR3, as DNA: TGTGCCAGCAGTTCCTTTCGGGTTAGACTCACAGATACGCAGTATTTT.